These T cell receptor beta chains were read from a single sample in a study of type 1 regulatory T cells. TCRdb re-analysed the reads in MiXCR, keeping a single row per CDR3 protein. Of 65,000 to 80,000 distinct CDR3 sequences listed, roughly 20% are singletons. Their recognized antigens are unknown. Specimen: cultured type 1 regulatory T (Tr1) cells, either the whole culture or a sorted fraction (not recorded which). The receptors shown here come from a human donor in good health. CDR3s include the opening cysteine and the closing phenylalanine or tryptophan. The order of the fields is D gene, V gene, CDR3 protein. The D gene is left open where the match is weak.

D gene: -; V gene: TRBV14; CDR3 protein: CASSQDWATGNEQFF
D gene: -; V gene: TRBV27; CDR3 protein: CASSFRDSNQPQHF
D gene: TRBD1; V gene: TRBV4-3; CDR3 protein: CASSQEARGNYGYTF
D gene: -; V gene: TRBV29-1; CDR3 protein: CSGARGQNTEAFF
D gene: TRBD1; V gene: TRBV20-1; CDR3 protein: CSALPTGGWYTGELFF
D gene: -; V gene: TRBV5-1; CDR3 protein: CASSLEGTNTEAFF
D gene: -; V gene: TRBV4-3; CDR3 protein: CASSFTGATDTQYF
D gene: -; V gene: TRBV20-1; CDR3 protein: CSARKPSGDYGYTF
D gene: -; V gene: TRBV6-6; CDR3 protein: CASGSISNTEAFF
D gene: -; V gene: TRBV6-5; CDR3 protein: CASTSRGNHISADTQYF
D gene: -; V gene: TRBV7-2; CDR3 protein: CASSLWGRVYEQYF
D gene: TRBD1; V gene: TRBV27; CDR3 protein: CASSSYRTGNTGELFF
D gene: -; V gene: TRBV9; CDR3 protein: CASSVARRGADTQYF
D gene: TRBD1; V gene: TRBV20-1; CDR3 protein: CSAEQGTDTQYF
D gene: TRBD2; V gene: TRBV7-9; CDR3 protein: CASSPTAGASYEQYF
D gene: -; V gene: TRBV30; CDR3 protein: CAWSVEGKQPQHF
D gene: -; V gene: TRBV4-2; CDR3 protein: CASSQASYGYTF
D gene: -; V gene: TRBV6-5; CDR3 protein: CASSRPGTSPEQYF
D gene: TRBD1; V gene: TRBV28; CDR3 protein: CASSLNGRGPDTQYF
D gene: -; V gene: TRBV11-3; CDR3 protein: CASSLSRGTGELFF
D gene: TRBD2; V gene: TRBV24-1; CDR3 protein: CATSRLRREGTTEPIYTDTQYF
D gene: TRBD2; V gene: TRBV5-1; CDR3 protein: CASSLISGHNTGELFF
D gene: -; V gene: TRBV12-3/TRBV12-4; CDR3 protein: CASSLVHGSYEQYF
D gene: -; V gene: TRBV7-2; CDR3 protein: CASSLTGRGEQYF
D gene: -; V gene: TRBV20-1; CDR3 protein: CSARDLKSSYEQYF
D gene: -; V gene: TRBV7-2; CDR3 protein: CASSPDLQGGKNIQYF
D gene: TRBD2; V gene: TRBV13; CDR3 protein: CASSFLAGAPRVSSYEQYF
D gene: -; V gene: TRBV12-3/TRBV12-4; CDR3 protein: CASSLALRAGSTEAFF
D gene: -; V gene: TRBV7-2; CDR3 protein: CASSSSDPYEQYF
D gene: TRBD1; V gene: TRBV20-1; CDR3 protein: CSARDRTGGYEKLFF
D gene: TRBD2; V gene: TRBV3-1; CDR3 protein: CASSQRPSSGETQYF
D gene: TRBD2; V gene: TRBV6-2/TRBV6-3; CDR3 protein: CASAGTSGRGGTGELFF
D gene: TRBD2; V gene: TRBV11-1; CDR3 protein: CASSFGLAGGSSYNEQFF
D gene: -; V gene: TRBV5-1; CDR3 protein: CASSLGSGDFNEQFF
D gene: -; V gene: TRBV24-1; CDR3 protein: CATSETADTQYF
D gene: TRBD1; V gene: TRBV5-1; CDR3 protein: CASSLSTGYTGELFF
D gene: -; V gene: TRBV20-1; CDR3 protein: CSADGGGYTF
D gene: -; V gene: TRBV29-1; CDR3 protein: CSPLQETQYF
D gene: -; V gene: TRBV29-1; CDR3 protein: CSASPGTPTEKLFF
D gene: TRBD2; V gene: TRBV20-1; CDR3 protein: CGLAGGRGYNEQFF